The T cell receptor (beta chain) under discussion was sequenced for a study of beta chain features in type 1 diabetes. Study-wide points: Moderately but significantly shorter TCRB CDR3s were found in Type 1 diabetes patients in all four CD4+ subsets.

Expressed TCRB transcripts were sequenced because the entire RNA isolate underwent reverse transcription. The repertoire was sequenced with immunoSEQ multiplex PCR; TCRdb's copy has only in-frame clones and lacks some. Of 25,000 or so clones listed, approximately 74% are singletons. Germline V gene data show CDR1 as SGHAT and CDR2 as FQNNGV. CDR3 size: 16 residues. Trimming pared 5 bases from V and 4 bases from J, leaving 17 bases between. With regard to this clone: The antigen remains unidentified.

The chain couples TRBV11-2 to TRBJ1-4; D uncertain. The TCR originated in a woman aged 40 to 49 in good health. The sequenced material came from Tregs from blood. For the CDR3, the DNA is TGTGCCAGCAGCCAACCCGTTACGGGAAATAATGAAAAACTGTTTTTT. It encodes CASSQPVTGNNEKLFF.